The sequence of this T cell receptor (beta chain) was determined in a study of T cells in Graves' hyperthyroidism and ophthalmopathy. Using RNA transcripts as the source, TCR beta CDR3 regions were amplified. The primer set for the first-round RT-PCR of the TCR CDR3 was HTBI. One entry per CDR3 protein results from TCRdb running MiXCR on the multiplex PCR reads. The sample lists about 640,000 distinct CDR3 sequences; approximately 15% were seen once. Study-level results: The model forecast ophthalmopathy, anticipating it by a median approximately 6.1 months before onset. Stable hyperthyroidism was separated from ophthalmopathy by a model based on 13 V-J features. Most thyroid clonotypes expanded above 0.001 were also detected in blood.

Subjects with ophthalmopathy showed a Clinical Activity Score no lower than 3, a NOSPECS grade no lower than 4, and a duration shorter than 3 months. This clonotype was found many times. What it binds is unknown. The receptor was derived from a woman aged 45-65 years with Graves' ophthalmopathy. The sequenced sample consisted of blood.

CDR3 protein: CASNLGTGYGYTF. The CDR3 nucleotides read TGTGCCAGCAACTTAGGGACAGGTTATGGCTACACCTTC. This sequence joins TRBV28 and TRBJ1-2, with 8 bases fitting TRBD1. The CDR3 runs 13 residues. The trim removed 7 bases at V and 5 bases at J, leaving 6 bases unmatched. Germline loops: CDR1 MDHEN, CDR2 SYDVKM.